A selection of T cell receptor beta chains follows, all from one sample in a study of early T cells in non-severe SARS-CoV-2 infection. TCRdb analysed the 5' RACE reads with MiXCR anew, one entry per CDR3 protein. Counted here are roughly 80,000 distinct CDR3 sequences, roughly an eighth occurring once; the ten biggest clones make up roughly 3%. The sequenced sample was whole blood. Receptor source: an adult who was a healthcare worker with PCR-confirmed SARS-CoV-2 infection or an uninfected control (not recorded which). CDR3s include the opening cysteine and the closing phenylalanine or tryptophan. D genes are given only for firm matches. The size field is filled for only some rows; it gives once, few, many or a size class.

>.|TRBV3-1|TRBJ2-3|.
TGTGCCAGCAGCCAAGATCGTTGGACAGACGAACGCACAGATACGCAGTATTTT
CASSQDRWTDERTDTQYF
>.|TRBV4-2|TRBJ2-1|many
TGTGCCAGCAGCCAAGTTAGTTCCTCGACCTACAATGAGCAGTTCTTC
CASSQVSSSTYNEQFF
>TRBD1|TRBV12-3/TRBV12-4|TRBJ1-5|many
TGTGCCAGCAGCCGAGACAGGGGAAATCAGCCCCAGCATTTT
CASSRDRGNQPQHF
>.|TRBV9|TRBJ1-5|many
TGTGCCAGCAGCGTAGGGGGGACTAGCAATCAGCCCCAGCATTTT
CASSVGGTSNQPQHF
>.|TRBV11-1|TRBJ2-3|.
TGTGCCAGCAGCGAGACAGCCACAGATACGCAGTATTTT
CASSETATDTQYF
>.|TRBV7-9|TRBJ1-1|.
TGTGCCAGCAGCTCCACAATGAACACTGAAGCTTTCTTT
CASSSTMNTEAFF
>TRBD2|TRBV11-1|TRBJ2-5|many
TGTGCCAGCAGCTACGGACTAGGGAACCGAGAGACCCAGTACTTC
CASSYGLGNRETQYF
>.|TRBV4-1|TRBJ2-7|few
TGCGCCAGCAGCCAAGCACAGGGACCCTACGAGCAGTACTTC
CASSQAQGPYEQYF
>.|TRBV5-1|TRBJ2-7|.
TGCGCCAGCAGCCTCGATAATAGCGAGCAGTACTTC
CASSLDNSEQYF
>.|TRBV9|TRBJ1-2|.
TGTGCCACCTCCGCCGAGAACCTCTATGGCTACACCTTC
CATSAENLYGYTF
>.|TRBV30|TRBJ2-7|few
TGTGCCTGGAGTGTAGGGGGGAGGGGTACCTACGAGCAGTACTTC
CAWSVGGRGTYEQYF
>TRBD2|TRBV12-3/TRBV12-4|TRBJ2-3|few
TGTGCCAGCAGTTTAAGAGCGGGAGGGCGCACAGATACGCAGTATTTT
CASSLRAGGRTDTQYF
>TRBD2|TRBV7-2|TRBJ2-7|many
TGTGCCAGCAGCTTAGGGGGACTATCGGGGGAGCAGTACTTC
CASSLGGLSGEQYF
>TRBD2|TRBV29-1|TRBJ2-5|few
TGCAGCGTGGGTATAGCGGGAGTTCTGGAGACCCAGTACTTC
CSVGIAGVLETQYF
>.|TRBV6-6|TRBJ2-7|.
TGTGCCAGCAGTTATAGGGCAGGGATCTCCTACGAGCAGTACTTC
CASSYRAGISYEQYF
>TRBD2|TRBV7-2|TRBJ2-3|few
TGTGCCAGCAGCTTAAATCTTATGGCGGGAGGGGCCGATACGCAGTATTTT
CASSLNLMAGGADTQYF
>.|TRBV5-1|TRBJ2-5|many
TGCGCCAGCAGCCGCCAAGAGACCCAGTACTTC
CASSRQETQYF
>TRBD1|TRBV7-9|TRBJ2-5|.
TGTGCCAGCAGCTTGCGACAGGGACAAGAGACCCAGTACTTC
CASSLRQGQETQYF
>TRBD1|TRBV7-6|TRBJ2-1|.
TGTGCCAGCAGCTTAGAGGGACAGGGATTTTCCGAGCAGTTCTTC
CASSLEGQGFSEQFF
>.|TRBV9|TRBJ2-3|many
TGTGCCAGCAGCGAGTTCCCAGGGGGCACAGATACGCAGTATTTT
CASSEFPGGTDTQYF
>TRBD2|TRBV2|TRBJ2-3|many
TGTGCCAGCTTAGCGGGGGGATACACAAATACGCAGTATTTT
CASLAGGYTNTQYF
>.|TRBV19|TRBJ1-2|many
TGTGCCAGTAGTATAGTTGAGGGTCGGAGCTATGGCTACACCTTC
CASSIVEGRSYGYTF
>.|TRBV6-6|TRBJ2-5|.
TGTGCCAGCAGTTACTCGGAGGCCCTTGGGGAGACCCAGTACTTC
CASSYSEALGETQYF
>.|TRBV18|TRBJ1-1|many
TGTGCCAGCTCACCAATAGGGAATCGGAACACTGAAGCTTTCTTT
CASSPIGNRNTEAFF
>.|TRBV14|TRBJ2-1|few
TGTGCCAGCAGCCAAGAGAAGAGGACTGTATACAATGAGCAGTTCTTC
CASSQEKRTVYNEQFF
>.|TRBV18|TRBJ2-5|few
TGTGCCAGCTCACCCCGCGCGAACCAAGAGACCCAGTACTTC
CASSPRANQETQYF
>.|TRBV21-1|TRBJ2-5|many
TGTGCCAGCAGCAAAGTGTTCGGGAAACTAGCGGGAGTTTTAGAGACCCAGTACTTC
CASSKVFGKLAGVLETQYF
>.|TRBV28|TRBJ2-4|.
TGTGCCAGCAGTTTAAGTGCCATGGTCAAAGGGTCCAAAAACATTCAGTACTTC
CASSLSAMVKGSKNIQYF
>.|TRBV29-1|TRBJ1-4|many
TGCAGCGTTGAAATCGCCGAAAATGAAAAACTGTTTTTT
CSVEIAENEKLFF
>.|TRBV29-1|TRBJ1-1|few
TGCAGCGTTGCGGGGGCCCGGGGGACTGAAGCTTTCTTT
CSVAGARGTEAFF
>.|TRBV29-1|TRBJ2-3|.
TGCAGCGTTGAAGATCCCAGGGTTCGGGGAGATACGCAGTATTTT
CSVEDPRVRGDTQYF
>.|TRBV7-3|TRBJ2-5|.
TGTGCCAGCAGCTTAAAGGTGGGACAAGAGACCCAGTACTTC
CASSLKVGQETQYF
>.|TRBV20-1|TRBJ1-3|many
TGCAGTGCTAGACGGGACACCTCTGGAAACACCATATATTTT
CSARRDTSGNTIYF
>.|TRBV6-5|TRBJ2-3|few
TGTGCCAGCACCTCCCAGGCGGGTCGAGGTGCAGATACGCAGTATTTT
CASTSQAGRGADTQYF
>.|TRBV4-1|TRBJ2-7|.
TGCGCCAGCAGCCAAGTAGCGGGACAGTCCTACGAGCAGTACTTC
CASSQVAGQSYEQYF
>.|TRBV12-3/TRBV12-4|TRBJ2-6|.
TGTGCCAGCAAACACTCTGGGGCCAACGTCCTGACTTTC
CASKHSGANVLTF
>.|TRBV12-3/TRBV12-4|TRBJ1-1|many
TGTGCCAGCAGTTGGGGTCCTCCGAACACTGAAGCTTTCTTT
CASSWGPPNTEAFF
>TRBD1|TRBV6-6|TRBJ2-3|.
TGTGCCAGCAGTGAACAAGGGACAGCTAGCACAGATACGCAGTATTTT
CASSEQGTASTDTQYF
>.|TRBV7-3|TRBJ1-1|many
TGTGCCAGCAGCCGTGCATCGAACACTGAAGCTTTCTTT
CASSRASNTEAFF
>TRBD2|TRBV5-1|TRBJ2-1|many
TGCGCCAGCGCCGTCCTAGCGGGGGACAATGAGCAGTTCTTC
CASAVLAGDNEQFF
>.|TRBV6-5|TRBJ2-3|.
TGTGCCAGCAGATCCATATCGGCAAACACAGATACGCAGTATTTT
CASRSISANTDTQYF